This TCR beta chain appears in the sequencing data of a study of blood T cell repertoires in COVID-19. Measured with immunoSEQ multiplex PCR; TCRdb has only the in-frame clones, and not every one. The sample records more than 400,000 clones, 70% to 90% being singletons. The ends lost 3 bases at V and 4 bases at J; junction bases unmatched: 11. There are 15 residues in the CDR3. The germline gives CDR1 GTSNPN, CDR2 SVGIG (reference sequence). The sequence was obtained from a human donor in a cohort sampled during active COVID-19. The sample consisted of peripheral blood. The genes are TRBV30 and TRBJ1-1; 7 nucleotides match TRBD1. CDR3 nucleotides: TGTGCCTGGAGAACTCCGGGACAGAGAGCCACTGAAGCTTTCTTT. It encodes CAWRTPGQRATEAFF.